Below, 5 T cell receptor beta chains from the same sample are listed, as sequenced in a study of technical replicates of blood from a few donors (dated by TCRdb to 2016 to 2017). Preparation of the library involved the immunoSEQ multiplex PCR assay. As stored in TCRdb, this immuneACCESS dataset retains in-frame rearrangements with V and J assigned. A fraction of the clones does not appear; measured against another copy, unresolved V genes explain less than half of the discrepancy, and the remainder lacks a known reason. The sample includes roughly 13,000 clones, with approximately 88% observed a single time. The ten largest clones add up to roughly 11% of the sample. The sequenced sample consisted of PBMCs. These receptors were taken from a human donor in good health.

In its sample, this clone was seen a few times. V and J are TRBV5-6 and TRBJ1-5; D gene uncertain. The germline V and J ends were trimmed by 2 bases and 2 bases, with 5 bases remaining between them. The CDR3 totals 13 residues. CDR1 and CDR2 from the germline V gene are SGHDT and YYEEEE. The CDR3 protein is CASSFSGNQPQHF. In DNA, the CDR3 is TGTGCCAGCAGCTTTTCAGGCAATCAGCCCCAGCATTTT.

This rearrangement joins TRBV28 to TRBJ1-1; TRBD1 aligns across 7 bases. In germline, CDR1 is MDHEN, CDR2 SYDVKM. The V segment lost 8 bases and the J segment 0 bases; nucleotides outside the gene matches: 3. This CDR3 contains 13 residues. The CDR3 loop reads CASQTGLNTEAFF. CDR3 sequence (DNA): TGTGCCAGCCAGACAGGGTTGAACACTGAAGCTTTCTTT. The whole variable domain, remainder taken from reference TRBV28 and TRBJ1-1, is DVKVTQSSRYLVKRTGEKVFLECVQDMDHENMFWYRQDPGLGLRLIYFSYDVKMKEKGDIPEGYSVSREKKERFSLILESASTNQTSMYLCASQTGLNTEAFFGQGTRLTVV.

The rearrangement joins TRBV18 to TRBJ1-3; D is unresolved. This CDR3 region has 15 residues. The germline V gene has CDR1 KGHSH and CDR2 LQKENI. The germline V and J ends were trimmed by 5 bases and 0 bases, with 11 bases remaining between them. The CDR3 loop is CASSIDKFSGNTIYF. The CDR3 region has the DNA TGTGCCAGCTCAATAGACAAATTCTCTGGAAACACCATATATTTT.

The chain carries TRBV11-3 and TRBJ2-1, with D maybe TRBD2 (7 bases). The V and J ends lost 4 bases and 4 bases respectively, with 17 bases between them. The CDR3 loop spans 16 amino acids. The germline gives CDR1 SGHNT, CDR2 YENEEA. The DNA of the CDR3 is TGTGCCAGCAGCTCCCCGAGGGGGAGGGTGTACAATGAGCAGTTCTTC. This encodes CASSSPRGRVYNEQFF.

On this clone itself: This specimen includes other DNA sequences encoding the same CDR3. The J gene is TRBJ2-7, the V gene TRBV29-1, with 8 bases matching TRBD1. The CDR3 runs 13 residues. The germline CDR1 and CDR2 sequences are SQVTM and ANQGSEA. V shed 7 bases, J shed 0 bases, and the junction held 5 bases outside the gene matches. This CDR3 is CSARTGSSYEQYF. In nucleotides, the CDR3 is TGCAGCGCCAGGACAGGGAGCTCCTACGAGCAGTACTTC.